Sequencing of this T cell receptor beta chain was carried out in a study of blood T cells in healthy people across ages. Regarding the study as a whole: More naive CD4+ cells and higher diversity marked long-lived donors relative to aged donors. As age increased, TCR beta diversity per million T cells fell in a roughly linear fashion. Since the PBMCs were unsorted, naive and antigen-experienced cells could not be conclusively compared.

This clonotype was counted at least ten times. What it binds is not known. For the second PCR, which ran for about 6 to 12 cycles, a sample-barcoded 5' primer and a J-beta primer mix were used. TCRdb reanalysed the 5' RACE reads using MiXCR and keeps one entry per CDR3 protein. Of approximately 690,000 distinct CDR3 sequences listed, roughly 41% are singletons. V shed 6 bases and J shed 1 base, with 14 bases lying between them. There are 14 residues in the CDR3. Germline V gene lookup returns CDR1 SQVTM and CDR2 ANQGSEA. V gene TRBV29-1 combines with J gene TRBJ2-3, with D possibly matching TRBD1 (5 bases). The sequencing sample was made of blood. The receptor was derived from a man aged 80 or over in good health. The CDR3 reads CSVSGPQRTDTQYF. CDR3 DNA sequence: TGCAGCGTCTCAGGGCCACAGCGCACAGATACGCAGTATTTT.